What follows describes a single T cell receptor (beta chain). These data belong to a study of cytomegalovirus exposure and HLA in healthy donors. Germline CDR1 reads GTSNPN; CDR2 reads SVGIG (reference sequence). This CDR3 region has 16 residues. V was pared by 0 bases and J by 5 bases, with 10 bases of the junction left unmatched. Repertoires were generated with immunoSEQ multiplex PCR, while TCRdb's copy carries only in-frame clones and drops some. The repertoire includes approximately 81,000 clones, 90% to 95% of them detected once, and 0.67% sits in the top ten. V usage is TRBV30 and J usage is TRBJ1-5; TRBD1 matches at 7 bases. The source is a man between 18 and 29 years old in good health and CMV-seronegative. Sequencing was done on a sample of PBMCs. CDR3 nucleotide sequence: TGTGCCTGGAGTGTACTAGGCGGGACAGATGATCAGCCCCAGCATTTT. Its protein is CAWSVLGGTDDQPQHF.